This T cell receptor beta chain was identified in a study of blood T cell repertoires in COVID-19. Across the whole study: Sites in the United States, Italy and Spain provided acute and convalescent COVID-19 samples. PBMCs, B-cell-depleted T cells, or T cells provided the cDNA or gDNA that made up the material.

This clone has just one count. TCRdb keeps only in-frame clones here, not all; method: immunoSEQ multiplex PCR. The sample lists approximately 280,000 clones, roughly 89% occurring once. The clonotype was recovered from a man over 45 with acute or convalescent COVID-19. Sequenced sample: peripheral blood.

CDR3 nucleotides: TGCGCCAGCAGCTTGGCCTACAGGAAAACCTACGAGCAGTACTTC. This translates into CASSLAYRKTYEQYF. The rearrangement joins TRBV5-1 to TRBJ2-7; D possibly corresponds to TRBD1 (5 bases). Trimming took 0 bases from V and 2 from J, leaving 12 bases between them. Germline assignment: CDR1 SGHRS and CDR2 YFSETQ. There are 15 residues in the CDR3.